This T cell receptor (beta chain) is drawn from a study of blood T cell repertoires in COVID-19. Study context: COVID-19 samples, acute and convalescent, were from the United States, Italy and Spain. T cells, B-cell-depleted T cells, or PBMCs supplied cDNA or gDNA.

This clone has only a few counts. Each recovered donor of Cohort 3 presented with two negative PCRs, clearance, or symptom resolution. Germline CDR1 is SEHNR and CDR2 is FQNEAQ (reference sequence). Losses at the gene ends were 5 bases for V and 0 bases for J; bases not matched to a gene: 4. CDR3 length: 15 residues. Profiling relied on immunoSEQ multiplex PCR, and the TCRdb table lists in-frame clones only, not all of them. The sample lists approximately 150,000 clones; roughly 84% were seen once. This receptor was obtained from a man in his fifties or sixties who had recovered from COVID-19. Sequenced input: PBMCs or T cells enriched from blood (not recorded which). This chain links TRBV7-9 with TRBJ1-3; TRBD1 agrees at 7 bases. In nucleotides, the CDR3 is TGTGCCAGCAGCAAGACAGGGAGCTCTGGAAACACCATATATTTT. As protein: CASSKTGSSGNTIYF.